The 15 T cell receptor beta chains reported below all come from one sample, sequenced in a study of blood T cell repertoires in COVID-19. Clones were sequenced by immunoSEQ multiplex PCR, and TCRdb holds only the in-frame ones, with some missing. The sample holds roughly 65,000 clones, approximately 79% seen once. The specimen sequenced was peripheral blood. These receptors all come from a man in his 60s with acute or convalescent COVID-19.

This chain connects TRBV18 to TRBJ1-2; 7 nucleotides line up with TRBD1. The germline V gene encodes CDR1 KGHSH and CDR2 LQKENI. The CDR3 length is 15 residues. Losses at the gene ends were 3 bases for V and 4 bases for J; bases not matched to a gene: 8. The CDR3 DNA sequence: TGTGCCAGCTCACCTAGGAGGGGGCTGGTCTATGGCTACACCTTC. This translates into CASSPRRGLVYGYTF.

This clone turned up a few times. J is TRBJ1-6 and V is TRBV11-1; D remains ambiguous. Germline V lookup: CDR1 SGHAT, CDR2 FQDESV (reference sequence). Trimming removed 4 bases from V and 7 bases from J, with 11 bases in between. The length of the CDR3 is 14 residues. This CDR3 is CASSSWEGNSPLHF. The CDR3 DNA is TGTGCCAGCAGCTCGTGGGAGGGCAATTCACCCCTCCACTTT.

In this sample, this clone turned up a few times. This CDR3 is CATAKMGGVSTDTQYF. DNA for the CDR3: TGTGCCACAGCGAAGATGGGAGGGGTTAGCACAGATACGCAGTATTTT. The rearrangement joins TRBV24-1 to TRBJ2-3; 7 nucleotides line up with TRBD2. The CDR3 extends over 16 amino acids. Germline lookup yields CDR1 KGHDR and CDR2 SFDVKD. V gave up 10 bases and J gave up 0 bases; unmatched junction bases: 12.

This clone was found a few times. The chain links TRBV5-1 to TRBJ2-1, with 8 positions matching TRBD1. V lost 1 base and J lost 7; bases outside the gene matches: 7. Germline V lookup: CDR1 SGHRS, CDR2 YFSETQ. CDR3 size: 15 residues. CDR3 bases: TGCGCCAGCAGCTTGATTCAGGGGGCTGTAAATGAGCAGTTCTTC. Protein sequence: CASSLIQGAVNEQFF.

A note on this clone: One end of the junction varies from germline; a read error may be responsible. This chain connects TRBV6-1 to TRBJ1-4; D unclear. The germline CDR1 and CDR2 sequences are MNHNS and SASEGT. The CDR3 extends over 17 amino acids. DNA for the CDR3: TGTGCCAGCACTGAAGGGCTCAGTTCTCAGACAAATGAAAAACTGTTTTTT. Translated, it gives CASTEGLSSQTNEKLFF.

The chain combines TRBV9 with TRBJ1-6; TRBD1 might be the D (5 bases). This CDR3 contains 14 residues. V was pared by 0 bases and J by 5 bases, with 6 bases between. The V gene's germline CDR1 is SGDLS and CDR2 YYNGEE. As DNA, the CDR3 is TGTGCCAGCAGCGTAGAACAGGATAATTCACCCCTCCACTTT. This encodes CASSVEQDNSPLHF.

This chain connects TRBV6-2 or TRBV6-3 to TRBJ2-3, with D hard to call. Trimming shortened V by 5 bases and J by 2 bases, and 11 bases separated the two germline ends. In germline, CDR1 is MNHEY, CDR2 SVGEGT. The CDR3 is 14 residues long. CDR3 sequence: CASSPVTATDTQYF. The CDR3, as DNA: TGTGCCAGCAGTCCCGTTACAGCCACAGATACGCAGTATTTT.

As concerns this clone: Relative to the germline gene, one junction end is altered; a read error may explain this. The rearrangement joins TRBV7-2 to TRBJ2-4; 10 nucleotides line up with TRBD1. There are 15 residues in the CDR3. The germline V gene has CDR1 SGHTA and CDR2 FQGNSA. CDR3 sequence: CASSPWGMRTGGPIF. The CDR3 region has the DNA TGTGCCAGCAGCCCCTGGGGGATGAGGACAGGGGGGCCCATCTTC.

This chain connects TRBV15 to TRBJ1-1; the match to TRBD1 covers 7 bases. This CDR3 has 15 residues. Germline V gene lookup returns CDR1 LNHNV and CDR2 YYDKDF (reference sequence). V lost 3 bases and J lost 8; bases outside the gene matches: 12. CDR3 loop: CATSRMGYVGGEAFF. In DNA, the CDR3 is TGTGCCACCAGCAGGATGGGATACGTAGGGGGCGAAGCTTTCTTT.

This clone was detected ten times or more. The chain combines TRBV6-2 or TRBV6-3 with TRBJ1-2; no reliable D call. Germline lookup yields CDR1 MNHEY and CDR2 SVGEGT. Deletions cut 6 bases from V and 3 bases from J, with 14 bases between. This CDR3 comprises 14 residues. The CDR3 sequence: CASSRIEAHYGYTF. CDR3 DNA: TGTGCCAGCAGCCGCATAGAAGCTCACTATGGCTACACCTTC.

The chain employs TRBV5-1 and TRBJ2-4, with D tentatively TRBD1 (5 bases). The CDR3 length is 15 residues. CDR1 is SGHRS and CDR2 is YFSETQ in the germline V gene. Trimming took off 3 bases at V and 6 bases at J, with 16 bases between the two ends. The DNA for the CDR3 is TGCGCCAGCAGCTCCGAAGGGGTCTCGGGAAACATTCAGTACTTC. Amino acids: CASSSEGVSGNIQYF.

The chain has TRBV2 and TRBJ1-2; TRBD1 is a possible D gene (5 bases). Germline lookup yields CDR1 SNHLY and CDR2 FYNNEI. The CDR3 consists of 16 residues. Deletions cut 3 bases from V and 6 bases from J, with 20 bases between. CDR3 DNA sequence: TGTGCCAGCAGTGATTCTGGCAGGGTGCAAAGCAATGGCTACACCTTC. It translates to CASSDSGRVQSNGYTF.

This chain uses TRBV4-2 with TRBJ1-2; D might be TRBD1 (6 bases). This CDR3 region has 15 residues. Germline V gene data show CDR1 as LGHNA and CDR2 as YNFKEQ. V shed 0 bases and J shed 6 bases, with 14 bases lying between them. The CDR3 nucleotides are TGTGCCAGCAGCCAAGACTTCAGACAGGACCATGGCTACACCTTC. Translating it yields CASSQDFRQDHGYTF.

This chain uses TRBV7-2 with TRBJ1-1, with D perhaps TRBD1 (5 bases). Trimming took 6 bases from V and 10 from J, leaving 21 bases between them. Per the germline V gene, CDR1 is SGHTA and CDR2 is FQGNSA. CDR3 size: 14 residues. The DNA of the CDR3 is TGTGCCAGCAGTCCCCAGCGGGGCAATCCGGTAGCTTTCTTT. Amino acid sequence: CASSPQRGNPVAFF.

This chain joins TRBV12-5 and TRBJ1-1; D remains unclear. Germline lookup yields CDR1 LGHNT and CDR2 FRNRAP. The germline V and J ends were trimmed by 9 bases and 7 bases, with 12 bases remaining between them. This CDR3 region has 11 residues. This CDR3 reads CASLSGSEAFF. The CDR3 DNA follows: TGTGCTAGCCTCTCAGGCAGTGAAGCTTTCTTT.